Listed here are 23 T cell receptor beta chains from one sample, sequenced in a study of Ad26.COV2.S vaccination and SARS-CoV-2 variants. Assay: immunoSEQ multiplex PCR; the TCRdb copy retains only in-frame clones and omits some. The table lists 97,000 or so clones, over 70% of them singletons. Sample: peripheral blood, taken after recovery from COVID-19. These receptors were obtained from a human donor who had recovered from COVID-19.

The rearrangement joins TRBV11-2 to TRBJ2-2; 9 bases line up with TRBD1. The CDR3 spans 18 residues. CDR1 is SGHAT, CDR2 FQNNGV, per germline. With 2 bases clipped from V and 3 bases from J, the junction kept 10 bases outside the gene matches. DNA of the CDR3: TGTGCCAGCAGCTTACGATGGGACAGGGATTTGGACACCGGGGAGCTGTTTTTT. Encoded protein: CASSLRWDRDLDTGELFF.

CDR3 amino acids: CASSPQDANTGELFF. CDR3 in DNA: TGCGCCAGCAGCCCACAGGACGCGAACACCGGGGAGCTGTTTTTT. V usage is TRBV5-1 and J usage is TRBJ2-2, with D perhaps TRBD1 (5 bases). The germline gives CDR1 SGHRS, CDR2 YFSETQ. CDR3 length: 15 residues. V dropped 4 bases and J dropped 0 bases, with 10 bases sitting between them. The variable domain in full, completed from reference TRBV5-1 and TRBJ2-2, reads KAGVTQTPRYLIKTRGQQVTLSCSPISGHRSVSWYQQTPGQGLQFLFEYFSETQRNKGNFPGRFSGRQFSNSRSEMNVSTLELGDSALYLCASSPQDANTGELFFGEGSRLTVL.

The CDR3 region is CASSFAGNTGELFF. CDR3 sequence (DNA): TGTGCCAGCAGCTTCGCGGGTAACACCGGGGAGCTGTTTTTT. This chain connects TRBV7-6 to TRBJ2-2; D might be TRBD2 (5 bases). V was clipped by 3 bases and J by 2 bases, with 7 bases between them. From germline, CDR1 is SGHVS and CDR2 FNYEAQ. The CDR3 loop spans 14 amino acids. Filled out from reference TRBV7-6 and TRBJ2-2, the complete variable domain reads GAGVSQSPRYKVTKRGQDVALRCDPISGHVSLYWYRQALGQGPEFLTYFNYEAQQDKSGLPNDRFSAERPEGSISTLTIQRTEQRDSAMYRCASSFAGNTGELFFGEGSRLTVL.

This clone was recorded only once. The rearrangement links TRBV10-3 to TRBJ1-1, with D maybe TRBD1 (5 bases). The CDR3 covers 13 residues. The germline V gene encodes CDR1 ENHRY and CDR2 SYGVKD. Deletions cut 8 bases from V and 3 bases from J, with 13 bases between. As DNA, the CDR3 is TGTGCCATCGGGGGAGGGGAGGACACTGAAGCTTTCTTT. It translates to CAIGGGEDTEAFF.

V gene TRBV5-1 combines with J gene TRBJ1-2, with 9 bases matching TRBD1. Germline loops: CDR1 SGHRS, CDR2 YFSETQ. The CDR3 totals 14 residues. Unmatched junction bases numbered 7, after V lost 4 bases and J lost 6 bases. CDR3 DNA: TGCGCCAGCAGCAAGGGACAGGGTGGAGATGGCTACACCTTC. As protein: CASSKGQGGDGYTF.

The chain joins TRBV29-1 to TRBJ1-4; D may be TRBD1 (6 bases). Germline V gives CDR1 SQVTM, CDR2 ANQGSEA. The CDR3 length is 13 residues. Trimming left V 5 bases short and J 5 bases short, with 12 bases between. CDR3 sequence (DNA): TGCAGCGTTAGCCGACAGGAGAATGAAAAACTGTTTTTT. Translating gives CSVSRQENEKLFF.

CDR3 in amino acids: CASSFGGAERAYEQYF. The CDR3 DNA reads as TGTGCCAGCAGTTTTGGGGGGGCGGAGCGCGCCTACGAGCAGTACTTC. The chain employs TRBV28 and TRBJ2-7; tentatively, D is TRBD2 (7 bases). Germline CDR1 reads MDHEN; CDR2 reads SYDVKM. Deletions cut 3 bases from V and 2 bases from J, with 17 bases between. The CDR3 has 16 amino acids.

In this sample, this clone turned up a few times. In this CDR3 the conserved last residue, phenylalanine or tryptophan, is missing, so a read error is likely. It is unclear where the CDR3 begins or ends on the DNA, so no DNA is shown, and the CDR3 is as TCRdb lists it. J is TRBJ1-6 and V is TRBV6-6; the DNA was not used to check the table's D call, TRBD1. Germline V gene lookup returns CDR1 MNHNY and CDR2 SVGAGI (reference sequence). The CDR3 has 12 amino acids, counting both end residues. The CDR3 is CASSYSCAGTPL.

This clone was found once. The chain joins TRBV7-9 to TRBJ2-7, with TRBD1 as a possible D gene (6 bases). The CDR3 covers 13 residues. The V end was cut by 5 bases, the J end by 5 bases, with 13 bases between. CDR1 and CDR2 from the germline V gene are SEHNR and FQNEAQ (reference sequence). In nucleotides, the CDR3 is TGTGCCAGCAGCCAGGGGCAGGGGAACGAGCAGTACTTC. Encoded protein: CASSQGQGNEQYF.

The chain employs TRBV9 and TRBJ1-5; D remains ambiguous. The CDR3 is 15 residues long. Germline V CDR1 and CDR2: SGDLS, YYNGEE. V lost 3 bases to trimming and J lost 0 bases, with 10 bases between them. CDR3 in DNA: TGTGCCAGCAGCGGGGCGGGTTTTAGCAATCAGCCCCAGCATTTT. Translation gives CASSGAGFSNQPQHF.

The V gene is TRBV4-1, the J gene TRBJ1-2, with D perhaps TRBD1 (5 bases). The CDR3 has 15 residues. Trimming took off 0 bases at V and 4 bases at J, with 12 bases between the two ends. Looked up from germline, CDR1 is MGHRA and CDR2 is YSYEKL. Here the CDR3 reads CASSQENTQGYGYTF. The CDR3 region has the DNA TGCGCCAGCAGCCAAGAAAACACTCAGGGCTATGGCTACACCTTC.

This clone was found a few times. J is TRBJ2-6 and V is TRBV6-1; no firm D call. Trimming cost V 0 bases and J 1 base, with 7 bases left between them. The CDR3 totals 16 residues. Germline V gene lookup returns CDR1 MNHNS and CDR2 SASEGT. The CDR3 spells CASSEARMSGANVLTF. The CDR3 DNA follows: TGTGCCAGCAGTGAAGCTCGGATGTCTGGGGCCAACGTCCTGACTTTC.

CDR3 loop: CASSLAYSGTGINEQFF. CDR3 DNA sequence: TGCGCCAGCAGCTTGGCCTATAGCGGGACAGGTATCAATGAGCAGTTCTTC. The V gene is TRBV5-1, the J gene TRBJ2-1; D may correspond to TRBD1 or TRBD2 (8 bases each). Germline loops: CDR1 SGHRS, CDR2 YFSETQ. The CDR3 sequence is 17 residues long. V dropped 0 bases and J dropped 6 bases, with 19 bases sitting between them. Supplemented by reference TRBV5-1 and TRBJ2-1, the full variable domain reads KAGVTQTPRYLIKTRGQQVTLSCSPISGHRSVSWYQQTPGQGLQFLFEYFSETQRNKGNFPGRFSGRQFSNSRSEMNVSTLELGDSALYLCASSLAYSGTGINEQFFGPGTRLTVL.

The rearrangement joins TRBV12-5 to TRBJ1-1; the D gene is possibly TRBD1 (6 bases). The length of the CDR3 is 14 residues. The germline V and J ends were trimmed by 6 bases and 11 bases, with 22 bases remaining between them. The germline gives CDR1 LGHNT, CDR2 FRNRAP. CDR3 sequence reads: CASGPPVGGRTAFF. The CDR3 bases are TGTGCTAGTGGACCACCAGTTGGGGGGCGCACGGCTTTCTTT.

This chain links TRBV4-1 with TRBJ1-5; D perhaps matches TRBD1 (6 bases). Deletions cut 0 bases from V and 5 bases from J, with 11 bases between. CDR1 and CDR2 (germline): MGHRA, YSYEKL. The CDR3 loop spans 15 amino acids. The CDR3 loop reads CASSQEFGGYQPQHF. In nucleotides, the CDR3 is TGCGCCAGCAGCCAAGAATTCGGGGGCTATCAGCCCCAGCATTTT.

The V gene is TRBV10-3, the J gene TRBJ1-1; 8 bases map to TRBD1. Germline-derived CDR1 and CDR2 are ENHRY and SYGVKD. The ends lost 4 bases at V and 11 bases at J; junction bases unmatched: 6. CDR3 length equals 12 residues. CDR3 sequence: CAISAGQGGAFF. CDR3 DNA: TGTGCCATCAGTGCCGGACAGGGCGGTGCTTTCTTT.

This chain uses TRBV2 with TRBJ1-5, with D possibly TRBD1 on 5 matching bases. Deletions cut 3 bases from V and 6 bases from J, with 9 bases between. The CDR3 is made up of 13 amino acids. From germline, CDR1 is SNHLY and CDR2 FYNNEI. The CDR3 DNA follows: TGTGCCAGCAGTGACCGGGGGTTTCAGCCCCAGCATTTT. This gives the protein CASSDRGFQPQHF.

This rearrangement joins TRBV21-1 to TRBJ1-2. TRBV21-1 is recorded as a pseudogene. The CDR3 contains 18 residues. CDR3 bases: TGTGCCAGCAGCAAATATCGATCCAGGAGACTTGCTAACTATGGCTACACCTTC. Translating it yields CASSKYRSRRLANYGYTF.

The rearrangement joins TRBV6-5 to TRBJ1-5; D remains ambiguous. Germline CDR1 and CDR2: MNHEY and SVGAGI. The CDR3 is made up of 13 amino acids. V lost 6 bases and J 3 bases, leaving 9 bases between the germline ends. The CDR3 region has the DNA TGTGCCAGCAGGCGGGATAACAATCAGCCCCAGCATTTT. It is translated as CASRRDNNQPQHF.

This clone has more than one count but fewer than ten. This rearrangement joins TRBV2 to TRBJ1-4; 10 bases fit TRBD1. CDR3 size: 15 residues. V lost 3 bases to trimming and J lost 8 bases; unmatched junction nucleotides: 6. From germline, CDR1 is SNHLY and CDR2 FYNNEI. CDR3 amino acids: CASSDLGQGREKLFF. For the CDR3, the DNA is TGTGCCAGCAGTGATCTGGGACAGGGGCGGGAAAAACTGTTTTTT.

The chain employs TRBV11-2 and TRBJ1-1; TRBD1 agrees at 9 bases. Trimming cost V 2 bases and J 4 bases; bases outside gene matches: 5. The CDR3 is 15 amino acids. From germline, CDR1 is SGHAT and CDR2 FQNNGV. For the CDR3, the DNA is TGTGCCAGCAGCTTAACAGGGGGCAGGTTCACTGAAGCTTTCTTT. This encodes CASSLTGGRFTEAFF.

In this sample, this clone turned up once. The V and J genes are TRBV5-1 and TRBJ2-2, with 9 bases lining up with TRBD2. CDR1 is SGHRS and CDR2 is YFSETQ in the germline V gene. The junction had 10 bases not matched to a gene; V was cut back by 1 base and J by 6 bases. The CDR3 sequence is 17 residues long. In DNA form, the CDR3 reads TGCGCCAGCAGCTTGCGAGTGCGGGGGGGCCAGGCCGGGGAGCTGTTTTTT. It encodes CASSLRVRGGQAGELFF. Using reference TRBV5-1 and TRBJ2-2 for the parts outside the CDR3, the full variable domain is KAGVTQTPRYLIKTRGQQVTLSCSPISGHRSVSWYQQTPGQGLQFLFEYFSETQRNKGNFPGRFSGRQFSNSRSEMNVSTLELGDSALYLCASSLRVRGGQAGELFFGEGSRLTVL.

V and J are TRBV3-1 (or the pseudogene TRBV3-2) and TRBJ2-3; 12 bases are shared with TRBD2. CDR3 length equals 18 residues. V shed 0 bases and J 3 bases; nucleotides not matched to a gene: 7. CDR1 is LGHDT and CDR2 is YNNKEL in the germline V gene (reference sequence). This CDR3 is CASSQETSGGPWTDTQYF. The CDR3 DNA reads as TGTGCCAGCAGCCAAGAAACTAGCGGGGGGCCGTGGACAGATACGCAGTATTTT.